The 4 T cell receptor beta chains listed next were all sequenced from one sample in a study of blood T cell repertoires in COVID-19. Clones were sequenced by immunoSEQ multiplex PCR, and TCRdb holds only the in-frame ones, with some missing. The repertoire holds more than 70,000 clones, with 79% as singletons. Sequenced material: peripheral blood. These receptors all stem from a human donor in a cohort sampled during active COVID-19.

The chain carries TRBV14 and TRBJ2-1, with D maybe TRBD2 (6 bases). The germline CDR1 and CDR2 sequences are SGHDN and FVKESK. With 3 bases removed from V and 15 bases from J, the gap between germline ends came to 18 bases. The CDR3 spans 13 residues. The CDR3 reads CASSQAITGLTFF. CDR3 DNA: TGTGCCAGCAGCCAGGCAATTACGGGACTGACGTTCTTC.

This clone occurred a few times. This sequence joins TRBV25-1 and TRBJ2-7; TRBD1 aligns across 8 bases. The CDR3 covers 14 residues. Germline loops: CDR1 MGHDK, CDR2 SYGVNS. The junction had 5 bases not matched to a gene; V was cut back by 4 bases and J by 3 bases. The CDR3 spells CASSARQGNYEQYF. CDR3 coding DNA: TGTGCCAGCAGTGCCAGACAGGGGAACTACGAGCAGTACTTC.

The CDR3 region has the DNA TGCGCCAGCAGCCAAGATGACAGAAGATTCTACGAGCAGTACTTC. This codes for CASSQDDRRFYEQYF. This chain uses TRBV4-1 with TRBJ2-7, with a weak D call TRBD1 (5 bases). Looked up from germline, CDR1 is MGHRA and CDR2 is YSYEKL. The CDR3 extends over 15 amino acids. V was shortened by 0 bases and J by 3 bases, with 12 bases between the two germline ends.

The V gene is TRBV6-5, the J gene TRBJ1-2; the match to TRBD1 covers 7 bases. The CDR3 runs 15 residues. Germline CDR1 and CDR2: MNHEY and SVGAGI. Unmatched junction bases numbered 7, after V lost 2 bases and J lost 4 bases. The DNA of the CDR3 is TGTGCCAGCAGTTACGAGGGGGCGCAGTCCTATGGCTACACCTTC. Protein product: CASSYEGAQSYGYTF.